This paragraph reports one T cell receptor beta chain. The sample is drawn from a study of T cell changes during pregnancy in multiple sclerosis. This CDR3 contains 16 residues. CDR1 and CDR2 from the germline V gene are SGHAT and FQNNGV. V was pared by 3 bases and J by 0 bases, with 15 bases between. Using immunoSEQ multiplex PCR, the repertoire was profiled, and TCRdb retains in-frame clones only, with some absent. The table records tens of thousands of clones, about 91% of them present only once. Sequenced material: peripheral blood, taken after pregnancy. The sequence came from a female donor with multiple sclerosis, enrolled in a pregnancy study. The chain uses TRBV11-2 and TRBJ2-7; possible D gene TRBD1, 5 bases. CDR3: CASSFTMGQSSYEQYF. The CDR3 nucleotides read TGTGCCAGCAGCTTTACCATGGGGCAGAGCTCCTACGAGCAGTACTTC.